Each of the 27 T cell receptor beta chains below was sequenced from the same sample in a study of blood T cell repertoires in COVID-19. Here immunoSEQ multiplex PCR was the method, and the copy in TCRdb shows in-frame clones only, minus some. The data show under 60,000 clones, 80% to 90% seen once. Source material: peripheral blood. Every receptor here comes from a human donor in a cohort sampled during active COVID-19.

This clone was seen once. The chain combines TRBV18 with TRBJ1-4; tentative D call: TRBD1 (6 bases). The V gene lost 0 bases and the J gene lost 8 bases, with 19 bases spanning the gap. The germline gives CDR1 KGHSH, CDR2 LQKENI. The CDR3 has 17 amino acids. The CDR3 region is CASSPPTFGRGREKLFF. The CDR3 DNA sequence: TGTGCCAGCTCACCACCCACTTTCGGCAGGGGACGCGAAAAACTGTTTTTT.

The rearrangement links TRBV30 to TRBJ1-6, with 7 bases that match TRBD1. Germline CDR1 GTSNPN, CDR2 SVGIG (reference sequence). With 8 bases clipped from V and 5 bases from J, the junction kept 3 bases outside the gene matches. CDR3 size: 12 residues. The CDR3, as DNA: TGTGCCGGAGGACAGGATAATTCACCCCTCCACTTT. Translating it yields CAGGQDNSPLHF.

The V gene is TRBV24-1, the J gene TRBJ2-1; a weak D match, TRBD2 (5 bases). Trimming took 0 bases from V and 7 from J, leaving 15 bases between them. The CDR3 length is 16 residues. Germline V gene sequence: CDR1 KGHDR, CDR2 SFDVKD. The CDR3 reads CATSDLIGAEINEQFF. In DNA, the CDR3 is TGTGCCACCAGTGATTTGATCGGAGCGGAAATAAATGAGCAGTTCTTC.

The chain employs TRBV7-2 and TRBJ2-7, with 14 bases lining up with TRBD2. Per germline, CDR1 SGHTA and CDR2 FQGNSA. V shed 5 bases, J shed 6 bases, and the junction held 9 bases outside the gene matches. The CDR3 sequence is 16 residues long. In DNA form, the CDR3 reads TGTGCCAGCAGCGGTCGTCTGACTAGCGGGGGGGCCGAGCAGTACTTC. As protein: CASSGRLTSGGAEQYF.

A word on this clone: This CDR3 is also generated by other DNA sequences in the sample. The chain joins TRBV30 to TRBJ1-2; no clear D gene. The germline V gene has CDR1 GTSNPN and CDR2 SVGIG (reference sequence). The V end was cut by 5 bases, the J end by 4 bases, with 8 bases between. The CDR3 is 11 residues long. This CDR3 is CAWSPSYGYTF. CDR3 coding DNA: TGTGCCTGGTCCCCATCCTATGGCTACACCTTC.

J is TRBJ1-3 and V is TRBV9; TRBD1 is a possible D gene (5 bases). Germline assignment: CDR1 SGDLS and CDR2 YYNGEE. CDR3 length: 18 amino acids. V was pared by 5 bases and J by 2 bases, with 23 bases between. CDR3 in amino acids: CASSEGRVAAGAGNTIYF. The CDR3, as DNA: TGTGCCAGCAGTGAGGGGAGGGTGGCTGCGGGGGCTGGAAACACCATATATTTT.

This clone was counted only a few times. The rearrangement links TRBV6-4 to TRBJ2-3; 9 nucleotides agree with TRBD2. Germline V gene sequence: CDR1 MRHNA, CDR2 SNTAGT. The CDR3 spans 15 residues. The V gene end was trimmed by 0 bases and the J gene end by 3 bases; junction bases not matched to a gene: 1. Here the CDR3 DNA reads TGTGCCAGCAGTGACTCTGGACTAGCGACAGATACGCAGTATTTT. Translation: CASSDSGLATDTQYF.

The chain employs TRBV2 and TRBJ2-2, with TRBD2 matching over 11 bases. The V gene's germline CDR1 is SNHLY and CDR2 FYNNEI. The CDR3 sequence is 16 residues long. The V segment lost 4 bases and the J segment 2 bases; nucleotides outside the gene matches: 3. In DNA, the CDR3 is TGTGCCAGCAGTGGACTAGCGGGGTTCAACACCGGGGAGCTGTTTTTT. Amino acids: CASSGLAGFNTGELFF.

The rearrangement links TRBV7-8 to TRBJ2-2; 10 nucleotides line up with TRBD1. CDR1 SGHVS and CDR2 FQNEAQ come from the germline V gene. The junction had 5 bases not matched to a gene; V was cut back by 5 bases and J by 5 bases. The CDR3 runs 15 residues. The CDR3 spells CASSRDRGLTGELFF. The CDR3 nucleotides read TGTGCCAGCAGCAGGGACAGGGGATTAACCGGGGAGCTGTTTTTT.

The chain couples TRBV7-8 to TRBJ1-6, with 7 bases fitting TRBD1. The CDR3 runs to 19 residues. CDR1 SGHVS and CDR2 FQNEAQ come from the germline V gene. J lost 10 bases, V lost 2 bases, and 20 bases had no gene match. The CDR3 DNA sequence: TGTGCCAGCAGCTTACGGTCCCGGGACAGCCTAACGGTGGGGTCACCCCTCCACTTT. Translated: CASSLRSRDSLTVGSPLHF.

Here the CDR3 reads CATSDGGGAHYNEQFF. Here the CDR3 DNA reads TGTGCCACCAGTGACGGCGGGGGGGCCCACTACAATGAGCAGTTCTTC. The rearrangement joins TRBV24-1 to TRBJ2-1; TRBD2 matches at 9 bases. The CDR3 runs 16 residues. V lost 4 bases, J lost 3 bases, and 6 bases stayed unmatched. In germline, CDR1 is KGHDR, CDR2 SFDVKD.

V and J are TRBV6-5 and TRBJ1-5; D call uncertain. Trimming took 4 bases from V and 0 from J, leaving 10 bases between them. Germline CDR1 is MNHEY and CDR2 is SVGAGI. The CDR3 loop spans 15 amino acids. The CDR3 bases are TGTGCCAGCAGTTCCGCGGGGAGTAGCAATCAGCCCCAGCATTTT. Translated, it gives CASSSAGSSNQPQHF.

The CDR3 sequence: CASSARQGSYEQYF. DNA for the CDR3: TGTGCCAGCAGCGCCCGACAGGGTTCCTACGAGCAGTACTTC. V is TRBV11-1 and J is TRBJ2-7; TRBD1 matches at 7 bases. The CDR3 has 14 residues. V gave up 5 bases and J gave up 1 base; unmatched junction bases: 5. Germline CDR1 SGHAT, CDR2 FQDESV (reference sequence).

V is TRBV2 and J is TRBJ2-2, with a tentative D call TRBD1 (5 bases). V lost 2 bases to trimming and J lost 7 bases, with 14 bases between them. Germline CDR1 and CDR2: SNHLY and FYNNEI. The CDR3 runs to 15 residues. The chain's CDR3 is CASSEQTVRGGELFF. CDR3 DNA sequence: TGTGCCAGCAGTGAACAGACCGTAAGGGGCGGGGAGCTGTTTTTT.

The V gene is TRBV21-1, the J gene TRBJ1-5. TRBV21-1 corresponds to a pseudogene. This CDR3 region has 18 residues. In DNA form, the CDR3 reads TGTGCCAGCAGCAAAGCCCGGGGAGGGGTGGGATGGAGGCAGCCCCAGCATTTT. Translation gives CASSKARGGVGWRQPQHF.

This rearrangement joins TRBV6-5 to TRBJ2-2, with a tentative D call TRBD2 (6 bases). Germline V lookup: CDR1 MNHEY, CDR2 SVGAGI. V was pared by 4 bases and J by 5 bases, with 14 bases between. The CDR3 is made up of 15 amino acids. The CDR3 DNA is TGTGCCAGCAGTTCCTTGGAGGAGGGAACCGGGGAGCTGTTTTTT. It yields the protein CASSSLEEGTGELFF.

This clone was recorded once. The V call is TRBV29-1, the J call TRBJ2-7; D possibly corresponds to TRBD1 (5 bases). CDR3 size: 15 residues. The germline gives CDR1 SQVTM, CDR2 ANQGSEA. V was shortened by 7 bases and J by 6 bases, with 25 bases between the two germline ends. The chain's CDR3 is CSASSLAGQRGEQYF. The CDR3 region has the DNA TGCAGCGCCAGCTCTCTGGCAGGCCAAAGGGGCGAGCAGTACTTC.

Only one count was recorded for this clone. The V and J genes are TRBV12-5 and TRBJ1-1, with D possibly being TRBD1 (5 bases). Trimming cost V 4 bases and J 4 bases, with 16 bases left between them. From germline, CDR1 is LGHNT and CDR2 FRNRAP. The CDR3 runs 15 residues. The CDR3 here is CASGYNRGRVTEAFF. For the CDR3, the DNA is TGTGCTAGTGGTTATAATAGGGGAAGGGTCACTGAAGCTTTCTTT.

The chain joins TRBV9 to TRBJ2-7; maybe TRBD1 (6 bases). The V gene lost 4 bases and the J gene lost 4 bases, with 21 bases spanning the gap. The CDR3 runs 16 residues. Germline CDR1 is SGDLS and CDR2 is YYNGEE. The CDR3 protein is CASSPRTDEVGYEQYF. The CDR3 coding sequence is TGTGCCAGCAGCCCCCGGACAGATGAAGTGGGTTACGAGCAGTACTTC.

The chain combines TRBV2 with TRBJ1-6, with 7 bases that match TRBD1. Germline loops: CDR1 SNHLY, CDR2 FYNNEI. V lost 6 bases and J lost 8; bases outside the gene matches: 7. The CDR3 is made up of 14 amino acids. CDR3 in DNA: TGTGCCAGCAGCGAGGACAGGCCCGATTCACCCCTCCACTTT. Translation: CASSEDRPDSPLHF. Variable domain in full (rest from reference TRBV2 and TRBJ1-6): EPEVTQTPSHQVTQMGQEVILRCVPISNHLYFYWYRQILGQKVEFLVSFYNNEISEKSEIFDDQFSVERPDGSNFTLKIRSTKLEDSAMYFCASSEDRPDSPLHFGNGTRLTVT.

This clone was found once. This rearrangement joins TRBV11-2 to TRBJ2-1; 7 bases agree with TRBD2. CDR1 and CDR2 from the germline V gene are SGHAT and FQNNGV. The V segment lost 3 bases and the J segment 7 bases; nucleotides outside the gene matches: 6. The CDR3 extends over 14 amino acids. The CDR3 region is CASSLGGYLNEQFF. Written as DNA, the CDR3 is TGTGCCAGCAGCTTGGGGGGGTACCTGAATGAGCAGTTCTTC.

The V gene is TRBV16, the J gene TRBJ2-7; 10 nucleotides line up with TRBD2. The CDR3 loop spans 16 amino acids. V shed 5 bases, J shed 2 bases, and the junction held 9 bases outside the gene matches. Germline-derived CDR1 and CDR2 are KGHSY and FQNENV. The CDR3 loop is CASSNIAGGPTYEQYF. CDR3 nucleotide sequence: TGTGCCAGCAGCAATATAGCGGGGGGCCCCACCTACGAGCAGTACTTC.

This clone was seen more than once but under ten times. This chain uses TRBV24-1 with TRBJ2-1; D remains unclear. The CDR3 covers 14 residues. Per the germline V gene, CDR1 is KGHDR and CDR2 is SFDVKD. The ends were cut back, 5 bases at V and 7 bases at J, with 14 bases in the middle. The CDR3 DNA follows: TGTGCCACCAGTGGAGTAGTGGGCCTTAATGAGCAGTTCTTC. It translates to CATSGVVGLNEQFF.

The chain employs TRBV21-1 and TRBJ2-3; no DNA check was done on the table's D call, TRBD1. TRBV21-1 is reported as a pseudogene. The CDR3 consists of 16 residues. In DNA form, the CDR3 reads TGTGCCAGCAGCAAAGCCGCACAGGGTAGCACAGATACGCAGTATTTT. It yields the protein CASSKAAQGSTDTQYF.

This clone was recorded once. The V and J genes are TRBV9 and TRBJ1-4; D is ambiguous. Trimming removed 7 bases from V and 8 bases from J, with 18 bases in between. This CDR3 contains 14 residues. The germline gives CDR1 SGDLS, CDR2 YYNGEE. The CDR3 DNA is TGTGCCAGCGCCCGGGGAGCCGGAGGCGAAAAACTGTTTTTT. Its protein is CASARGAGGEKLFF.

The chain combines TRBV4-2 with TRBJ1-2, with 7 bases matching TRBD1. The CDR3 has 16 amino acids. The V gene's germline CDR1 is LGHNA and CDR2 YNFKEQ. V was clipped by 0 bases and J by 5 bases; unmatched bases: 9. The CDR3 loop is CASSQDQGGLGYGYTF. Here the CDR3 DNA reads TGTGCCAGCAGCCAAGATCAAGGGGGCTTGGGGTATGGCTACACCTTC.

The V and J genes are TRBV27 and TRBJ1-2; 8 bases match TRBD1. Germline CDR1 MNHEY, CDR2 SMNVEV (reference sequence). This CDR3 has 14 residues. The J segment lost 4 bases and the V segment lost 5 bases, leaving 6 bases of the junction unmatched. The chain's CDR3 is CASSQAQGVYGYTF. The CDR3, as DNA: TGTGCCAGCAGTCAGGCACAGGGGGTCTATGGCTACACCTTC.